Listed below are T cell receptor beta chains from one sample, sequenced in a study of T-cell reconstitution after alpha-beta-depleted transplantation in children. Via MiXCR, TCRdb re-called the PCR reads, giving one row per CDR3 protein. The sample holds some 840,000 distinct CDR3 sequences, 16% seen once. The material was PBMCs, mostly from graft donor cells, obtained 360 days after TCRalphabeta/CD19-depleted stem cell transplant. These receptor sequences come from a male patient between 5 and 17 years old who had a stem cell transplant for acute lymphoblastic leukemia, so the T cells may come from the graft donor. Both conserved end residues are trimmed from each CDR3.

v_call cdr3_aa
TRBV24-1 ASRDSSQETQY
TRBV6-2/TRBV6-3 ASSYDGGRPYTGELF
TRBV10-3 AISGTGYSNQPQH
TRBV15 ATSRDFRDSGANVLT
TRBV5-6 ASSLDWGGSGETQY
TRBV25-1 ASSGTGDEQY
TRBV27 ASRETGPYEQY
TRBV18 ASSRGPPPREQY
TRBV5-5 ASTLLDPRDNEQF
TRBV4-1 ASSHDSGRSSYNEQF
TRBV29-1 SLSIAGNYNEQF
TRBV3-1 ASSQVAGGLNEQY
TRBV12-3/TRBV12-4 ASSLVGRSYNEQF
TRBV27 ASRRLAGGDTQY
TRBV2 ASSPHGQGTQETQY
TRBV3-1 ASSQGPSGSFQETQY
TRBV2 ASLRDRDRQPQH
TRBV5-1 ASSLERAKNIQY
TRBV11-2 ASSLLAGFTDEQF
TRBV30 AWSPGYNEQF
TRBV4-1 ASSQGRGAALGYT
TRBV7-9 ASSSLRTTGELF
TRBV4-1 ASSSRESEETQY
TRBV5-5 ASSQRGDLVGKETQY
TRBV12-3/TRBV12-4 ASSSRGLDYGYT
TRBV7-8 ASSLNAKRTTGELF
TRBV11-2 ASSFWTSGAYEQY
TRBV4-1 ASRQSGGKETQY
TRBV20-1 SADQGVTGELF
TRBV12-3/TRBV12-4 ASSPPSGGPTDTQY
TRBV5-8 ASSKPRQNLNTEAF
TRBV4-1 ASSQPPTAAYEQY
TRBV7-9 ASSPWRGQHEQY